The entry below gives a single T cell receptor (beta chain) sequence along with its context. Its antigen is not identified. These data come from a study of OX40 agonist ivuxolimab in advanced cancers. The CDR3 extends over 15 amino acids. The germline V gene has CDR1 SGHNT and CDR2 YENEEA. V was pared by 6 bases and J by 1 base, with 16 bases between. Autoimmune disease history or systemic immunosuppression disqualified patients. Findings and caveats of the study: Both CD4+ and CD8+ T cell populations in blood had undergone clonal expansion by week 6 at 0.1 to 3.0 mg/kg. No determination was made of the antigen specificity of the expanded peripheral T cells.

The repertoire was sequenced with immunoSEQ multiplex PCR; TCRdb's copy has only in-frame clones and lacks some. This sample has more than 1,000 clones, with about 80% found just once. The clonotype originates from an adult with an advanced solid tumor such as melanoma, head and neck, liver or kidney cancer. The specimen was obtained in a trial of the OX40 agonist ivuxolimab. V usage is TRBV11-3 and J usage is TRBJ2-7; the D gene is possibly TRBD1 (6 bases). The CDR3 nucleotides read TGTGCCAGCAGGCCATTTCAGGGGCCATCCTACGAGCAGTACTTC. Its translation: CASRPFQGPSYEQYF.